This T cell receptor beta chain was retrieved from a study of T cell responses to AZD1222 COVID-19 vaccine. A remark on this clone: Its antigen is unknown.

Here immunoSEQ multiplex PCR was the method, and the copy in TCRdb shows in-frame clones only, minus some. Of 80,000 to 100,000 clones listed, more than 80% are singletons. Germline loops: CDR1 SGHVS, CDR2 FNYEAQ. The CDR3 has 13 residues. Trimming cost V 1 base and J 2 bases, with 5 bases left between them. Findings of the study overall: Scientists sampled the repertoires only once the peak T cell response had passed.

This specimen consisted of peripheral blood, obtained on day 0 of AZD1222 vaccination. This chain joins TRBV7-6 and TRBJ1-2; D is undetermined. The sequence came from an adult in good health. This CDR3 is CASSLGTNYGYTF. The CDR3 nucleotides are TGTGCCAGCAGCTTAGGCACCAACTATGGCTACACCTTC. The variable domain in full, with the rest retrieved from reference TRBV7-6 and TRBJ1-2, is GAGVSQSPRYKVTKRGQDVALRCDPISGHVSLYWYRQALGQGPEFLTYFNYEAQQDKSGLPNDRFSAERPEGSISTLTIQRTEQRDSAMYRCASSLGTNYGYTFGSGTRLTVV.